This TCR beta chain was found in a study of beta chain features in type 1 diabetes. Study-level points and caveats: Whether TCRB rearrangement is influenced by HLA type went unresolved here. When Type 1 diabetes patients were examined, their TCRB CDR3s proved moderately but significantly shorter in all four CD4+ subsets.

Sorted CD4+ subsets: naive, central memory, regulatory, stem cell-like memory (CD45RO/CCR7/CD25/CD127/CD95/CD27 panel). Sorted populations were all over 95% pure. TCRB transcripts that were expressed got sequenced, as all of the isolated RNA had been reverse transcribed. The method was immunoSEQ multiplex PCR; TCRdb's version includes in-frame clones alone and lacks a portion of them. This table has around 44,000 clones, roughly 70% appearing once. As for this clone: The antigen is undetermined.

Germline V lookup: CDR1 ENHRY, CDR2 SYGVKD. V lost 7 bases to trimming and J lost 0 bases; unmatched junction nucleotides: 3. The length of the CDR3 is 13 residues. Sequenced: Tregs from blood. The source of this sequence is a woman between 18 and 29 years old with type 1 diabetes. V and J are TRBV10-3 and TRBJ2-7; 7 nucleotides match TRBD1. CDR3 in DNA: TGTGCCATCACCCGGGACAGCTCCTACGAGCAGTACTTC. Protein product: CAITRDSSYEQYF.